This T cell receptor beta chain comes out of a study of T cell responses to AZD1222 COVID-19 vaccine. Across the whole study: Pooled samples include second doses given at about 4 or 12 weeks. Study-wide results and limits: Clonal diversity was possibly underestimated; the donors were predominantly white British and more often female.

Some clones are missing from TCRdb's copy, which holds only in-frame ones; the method was immunoSEQ multiplex PCR. Found here are approximately 100,000 clones, around nine tenths of them singletons; the top ten hold approximately 17%. A word on this clone: The antigen remains undetermined.

The CDR3 length is 14 residues. The V gene lost 4 bases and the J gene lost 2 bases, with 9 bases spanning the gap. The germline V gene encodes CDR1 LGHDT and CDR2 YNNKEL (reference sequence). The sample consisted of peripheral blood, taken on day 0 of AZD1222 vaccination. The chain recombines TRBV3-1 (or the pseudogene TRBV3-2) with TRBJ1-5, with no clear D. The clonotype comes from an adult in good health. The CDR3: CASSPLGGNQPQHF. The CDR3, as DNA: TGTGCCAGCAGCCCCCTAGGCGGCAATCAGCCCCAGCATTTT.